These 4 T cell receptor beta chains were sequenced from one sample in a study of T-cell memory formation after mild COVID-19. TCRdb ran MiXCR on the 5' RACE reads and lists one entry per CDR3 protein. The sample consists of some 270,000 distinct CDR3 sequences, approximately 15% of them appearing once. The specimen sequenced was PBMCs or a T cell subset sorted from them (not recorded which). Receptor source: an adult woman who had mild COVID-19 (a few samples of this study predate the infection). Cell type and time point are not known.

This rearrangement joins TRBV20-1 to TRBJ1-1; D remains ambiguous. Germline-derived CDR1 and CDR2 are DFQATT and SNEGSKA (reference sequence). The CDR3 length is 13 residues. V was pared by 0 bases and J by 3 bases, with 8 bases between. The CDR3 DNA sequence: TGCAGTGCTAGAGATCGGCCCCACACTGAAGCTTTCTTT. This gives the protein CSARDRPHTEAFF.

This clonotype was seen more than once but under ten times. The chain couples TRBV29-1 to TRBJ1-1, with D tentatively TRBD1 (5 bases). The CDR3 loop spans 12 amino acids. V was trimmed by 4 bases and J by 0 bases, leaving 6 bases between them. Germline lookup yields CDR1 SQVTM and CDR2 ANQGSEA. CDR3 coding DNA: TGCAGCGTTGGACAGTTGAACACTGAAGCTTTCTTT. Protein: CSVGQLNTEAFF.

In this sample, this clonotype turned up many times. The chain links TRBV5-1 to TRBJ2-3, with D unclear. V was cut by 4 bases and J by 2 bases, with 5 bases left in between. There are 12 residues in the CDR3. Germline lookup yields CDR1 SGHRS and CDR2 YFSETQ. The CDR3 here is CASSPTTDTQYF. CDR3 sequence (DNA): TGCGCCAGCAGCCCAACCACAGATACGCAGTATTTT.

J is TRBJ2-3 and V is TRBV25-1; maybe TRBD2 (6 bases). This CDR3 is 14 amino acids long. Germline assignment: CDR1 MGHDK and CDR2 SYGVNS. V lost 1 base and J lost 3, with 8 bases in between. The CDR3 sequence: CASSEFGGTDTQYF. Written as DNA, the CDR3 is TGTGCCAGCAGTGAATTTGGGGGGACAGATACGCAGTATTTT.